This entry concerns a single TCR beta chain. A single count supports this clone. Its antigen is not yet known. Base qualities are not provided; no much larger clone lies one nucleotide away. Genomic DNA was extracted from sorted cells for sequencing of the TCRbeta CDR3 region. The immunoSEQ Assay was used for sequencing of TCRbeta CDR3 regions. TCRdb stores this immuneACCESS table with in-frame sequences only. Part of the clones is absent; in the studies checked, under half of the shortfall reflects unresolved V genes, and no reason is known for the rest. Recorded for this sample are 60,000 to 70,000 clones; 75% to 90% of them occurred a single time. The ten biggest clones cover 2.5% to 3% of the sample. These data come from a study of OX40 agonist ivuxolimab in advanced cancers. Turning to the overall study: The costimulatory receptor OX40 (CD134) was targeted by ivuxolimab, a fully human IgG2 agonistic monoclonal antibody. The paper describes the monotherapy dose-escalation part (N ≈ 52 patients) of the phase I trial of ivuxolimab. Three dose-escalation patients achieved partial responses, one with hepatocellular carcinoma and two with cutaneous melanoma. In the dose-escalation cohort, approximately 83% of patients were male, and the mean age was approximately 60 years with a range of about 23 to 79. Of the approximately 50 dose-escalation patients, hepatocellular carcinoma was present in 19, melanoma in some 15, renal cell carcinoma in 9 and head and neck cancer in 9. Intravenous ivuxolimab was administered to patients every 2 weeks at six dose levels: 0.01, 0.1, 0.3, 1.5, 3 and 10 mg/kg. Patients were allowed to have had prior anti-PD-1, anti-PD-L1 or anti-CTLA-4 therapy, and 30% to 40% of the dose-escalation patients had been treated with checkpoint inhibitors. The purpose of peripheral TCRbeta sequencing was to test whether ivuxolimab changed TCR sequence diversity and led to clonal T-cell expansion. Results the study describes overall, beyond this receptor: In partial responders in the 0.1-3.0 mg/kg groups, normalized peripheral clonal expansion was found to be among the lowest, especially among CD8+ T cells. On average, CD8+ T cells showed more expanded clones than CD4+ T cells after ivuxolimab. Clonal expansion of both CD4+ and CD8+ blood T cells was observed from baseline to week 6 at doses 0.1 to 3.0 mg/kg. The antigen specificity of the clonally expanded peripheral T cells was not determined. Low levels of normalized T-cell clonal expansion were also seen in some patients who did not respond.

The trial excluded patients who had a history of autoimmune disease or were on systemic immunosuppression. Peripheral blood for TCR sequencing was collected from all dose cohorts at baseline, on cycle 4 day 1, and on cycle 7 day 1. The samples were taken from a phase I, first-in-human, multicenter, open-label dose-escalation trial of ivuxolimab. Adults with locally advanced or metastatic melanoma, renal cell, hepatocellular, or head and neck squamous cell carcinoma were enrolled in the trial. Before TCR sequencing, CD4+ T cells and CD8+ T cells were sorted from peripheral blood as separate populations. The junction carries 11 bases between V and J, which are trimmed by 6 bases and 2 bases respectively. The CDR3 runs 12 residues from the cysteine to the phenylalanine. The only DNA kept is the CDR3, 36 bases in frame from the first base. Taken from the germline V gene, the CDR1 and CDR2 loops are SQVTM and ANQGSEA.

This receptor was obtained from an adult with an advanced solid tumor such as melanoma, head and neck, liver or kidney cancer. The sample in question was CD4+ or CD8+ T cells sorted from blood, obtained in a trial of the OX40 agonist ivuxolimab. The V and J segments used are TRBV29-1 and TRBJ2-7, with the D gene not confidently named. CDR3 loop: CSVAPRAYEQYF. The nucleotide sequence is TGCAGCGTCGCTCCCCGGGCCTACGAGCAGTACTTC.